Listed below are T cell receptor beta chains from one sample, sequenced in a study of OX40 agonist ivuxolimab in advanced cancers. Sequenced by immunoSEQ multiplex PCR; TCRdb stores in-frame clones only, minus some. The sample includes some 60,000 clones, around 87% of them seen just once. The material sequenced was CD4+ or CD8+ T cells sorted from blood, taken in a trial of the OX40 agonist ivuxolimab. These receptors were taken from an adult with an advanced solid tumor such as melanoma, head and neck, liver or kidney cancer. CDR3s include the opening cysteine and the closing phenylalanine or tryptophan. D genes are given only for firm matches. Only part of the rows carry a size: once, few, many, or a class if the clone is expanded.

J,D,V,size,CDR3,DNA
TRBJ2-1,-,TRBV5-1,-,CASSLYPAGSSYNEQFF,TGCGCCAGCAGCTTGTATCCGGCAGGTAGCTCGTACAATGAGCAGTTCTTC
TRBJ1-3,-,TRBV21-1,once,CASSWGQGGNTIYF,TGTGCCAGCAGCTGGGGACAGGGGGGAAACACCATATATTTT
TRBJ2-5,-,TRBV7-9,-,CASSLAWSGPQETQYF,TGTGCCAGCAGCTTAGCTTGGTCGGGCCCACAAGAGACCCAGTACTTC
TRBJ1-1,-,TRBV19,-,CASSIDLGGKKQGLSF,TGTGCCAGTAGTATAGATCTCGGGGGAAAGAAACAGGGACTTTCCTTT
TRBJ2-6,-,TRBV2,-,CASSLDPGAPGANVLTF,TGTGCCAGCAGTCTCGACCCGGGGGCGCCTGGGGCCAACGTCCTGACTTTC
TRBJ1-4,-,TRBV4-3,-,CASSQEATNEKLFF,TGCGCCAGCAGCCAAGAAGCAACTAATGAAAAACTGTTTTTT
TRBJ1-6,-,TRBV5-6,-,CASSWVGRTTSPLHF,TGTGCCAGCAGCTGGGTAGGCAGGACCACCTCACCCCTCCACTTT
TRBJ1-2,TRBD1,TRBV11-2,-,CASSRDGQGRGYTF,TGTGCCAGCAGCCGCGACGGACAGGGACGGGGCTACACCTTC
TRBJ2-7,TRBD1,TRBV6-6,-,CASSYDRVSYEQYF,TGTGCCAGCAGTTACGACAGGGTATCCTACGAGCAGTACTTC
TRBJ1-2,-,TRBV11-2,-,CASSILLDPEDGYTF,TGTGCCAGCAGCATCCTCTTGGACCCGGAGGATGGCTACACCTTC
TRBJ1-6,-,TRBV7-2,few,CASSSRRGDPLHF,TGTGCCAGCAGCTCTCGTAGGGGAGATCCCCTCCACTTT
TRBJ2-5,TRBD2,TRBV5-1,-,CASSLTGGAVETQYF,TGCGCCAGCAGCTTGACCGGGGGGGCCGTGGAGACCCAGTACTTC
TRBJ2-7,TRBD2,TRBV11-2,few,CASSLAGLGDREQYF,TGTGCCAGCAGCTTAGCGGGACTAGGGGACCGGGAGCAGTACTTC
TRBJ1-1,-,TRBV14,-,CASSQDRAGEAFF,TGTGCCAGCAGCCAAGATCGAGCAGGTGAAGCTTTCTTT
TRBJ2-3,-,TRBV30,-,CAWSVWITDTQYF,TGTGCCTGGAGTGTATGGATCACAGATACGCAGTATTTT
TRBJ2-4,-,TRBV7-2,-,CASSPESSKNIQYF,TGTGCCAGCAGCCCCGAATCTTCCAAAAACATTCAGTACTTC
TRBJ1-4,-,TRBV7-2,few,CASSLIGEKLFF,TGTGCCAGCAGCCTAATCGGAGAAAAACTGTTTTTT
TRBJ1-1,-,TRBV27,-,CASTPEHTEAFF,TGTGCCAGCACCCCAGAGCACACTGAAGCTTTCTTT
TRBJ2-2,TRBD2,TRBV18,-,CASSPNENGGVDTGELFF,TGTGCCAGCTCACCAAATGAGAACGGGGGGGTCGACACCGGGGAGCTGTTTTTT
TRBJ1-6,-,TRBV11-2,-,CASSLARGGNSPLHF,TGTGCCAGCAGCTTAGCTAGGGGGGGTAATTCACCCCTCCACTTT
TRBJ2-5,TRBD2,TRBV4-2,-,CASQAGGQETQYF,TGTGCCAGCCAGGCGGGGGGCCAAGAGACCCAGTACTTC
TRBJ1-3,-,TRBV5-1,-,CASSQDPGNTIYF,TGCGCCAGCAGCCAGGACCCGGGAAACACCATATATTTT
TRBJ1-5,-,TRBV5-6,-,CASSLGGFNQPQHF,TGTGCCAGCAGCTTGGGCGGATTCAATCAGCCCCAGCATTTT
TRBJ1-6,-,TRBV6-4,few,CASSDSAGLGSPLHF,TGTGCCAGCAGTGACTCCGCGGGGTTGGGTTCACCCCTCCACTTT
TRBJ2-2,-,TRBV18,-,CASSPRQVNTGELFF,TGTGCCAGCTCACCAAGGCAGGTGAACACCGGGGAGCTGTTTTTT
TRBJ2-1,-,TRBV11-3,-,CASSPLGGINEQFF,TGTGCCAGCAGCCCCCTGGGGGGAATTAATGAGCAGTTCTTC
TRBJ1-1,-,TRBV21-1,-,CATDQTVASTEAFF,TGTGCCACCGATCAGACGGTGGCATCCACTGAAGCTTTCTTT
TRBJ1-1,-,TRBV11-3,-,CASSSDGHPNTEAFF,TGTGCCAGCAGCTCAGACGGACACCCGAACACTGAAGCTTTCTTT
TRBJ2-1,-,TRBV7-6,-,CASSLSRGDYNEQFF,TGTGCCAGCAGCTTGTCGCGGGGTGATTACAATGAGCAGTTCTTC
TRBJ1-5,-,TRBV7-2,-,CASSLRPGASSNQPQHF,TGTGCCAGCAGCTTAAGGCCAGGGGCAAGTAGCAATCAGCCCCAGCATTTT
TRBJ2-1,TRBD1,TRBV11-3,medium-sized,CASSFGQGYNEQFF,TGTGCCAGCAGCTTCGGACAGGGCTACAATGAGCAGTTCTTC
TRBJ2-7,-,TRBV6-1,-,CASSVKRAYEQYF,TGTGCCAGCAGCGTTAAGCGAGCCTACGAGCAGTACTTC
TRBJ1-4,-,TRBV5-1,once,CASSLGQDEKLFF,TGCGCCAGCAGCTTGGGACAGGACGAAAAACTGTTTTTT
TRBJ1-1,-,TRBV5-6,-,CASSLSRHTEAFF,TGTGCCAGCAGCCTAAGTCGGCACACTGAAGCTTTCTTT
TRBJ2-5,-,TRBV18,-,CASSRRGEETQYF,TGTGCCAGCTCACGAAGAGGGGAGGAGACCCAGTACTTC
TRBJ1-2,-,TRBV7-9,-,CASSLGREHGYTF,TGTGCCAGCAGCTTAGGCCGGGAGCATGGCTACACCTTC
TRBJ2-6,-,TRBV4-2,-,CASSQVRGERVLTF,TGTGCCAGCAGCCAAGTCAGGGGGGAACGAGTCCTGACTTTC
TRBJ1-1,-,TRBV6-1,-,CASRNPAQAATEAFF,TGTGCCAGCAGGAACCCCGCGCAGGCCGCGACTGAAGCTTTCTTT
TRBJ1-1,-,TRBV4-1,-,CASSHSAPRQFNTEAFF,TGCGCCAGCAGCCATTCCGCCCCGCGGCAGTTTAACACTGAAGCTTTCTTT
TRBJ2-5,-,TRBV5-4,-,CASSAYLRGETQYF,TGTGCCAGCAGCGCCTACCTCCGGGGGGAGACCCAGTACTTC
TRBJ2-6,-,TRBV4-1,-,CASSQGGGANVLTF,TGCGCCAGCAGCCAAGGAGGAGGGGCCAACGTCCTGACTTTC
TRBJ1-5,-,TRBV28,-,CASSLPTSASNQPQHF,TGTGCCAGCAGTCTTCCCACCAGCGCTAGCAATCAGCCCCAGCATTTT
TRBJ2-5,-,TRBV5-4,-,CASSSRTASLQETQYF,TGTGCCAGCAGCTCCAGGACAGCCTCTCTTCAAGAGACCCAGTACTTC
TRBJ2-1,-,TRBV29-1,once,CSVAGHYSSYNEQFF,TGCAGCGTTGCTGGACACTACAGCTCCTACAATGAGCAGTTCTTC
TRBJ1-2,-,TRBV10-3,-,CAISEEGTGYTF,TGTGCCATCAGTGAAGAGGGGACGGGCTACACCTTC
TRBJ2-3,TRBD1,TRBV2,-,CASSQTGGHWLDTQYF,TGTGCCAGCAGTCAGACAGGGGGTCACTGGTTGGATACGCAGTATTTT
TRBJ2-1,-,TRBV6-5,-,CAGRGGVGEQFF,TGTGCCGGCCGCGGCGGGGTCGGTGAGCAGTTCTTC
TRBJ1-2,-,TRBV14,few,CASSSSQGINYGYTF,TGTGCCAGCAGCTCTAGCCAGGGGATCAACTATGGCTACACCTTC
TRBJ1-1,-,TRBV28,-,CASSAGSLGGTEAFF,TGTGCCAGCAGTGCCGGGTCCCTAGGAGGCACTGAAGCTTTCTTT